The rows below give T cell receptor beta chains drawn from one sample of a study of OX40 agonist ivuxolimab in advanced cancers. Using immunoSEQ multiplex PCR, the repertoire was profiled, and TCRdb retains in-frame clones only, with some absent. Of 80,000 or so clones listed, 89% are singletons. Specimen: CD4+ or CD8+ T cells sorted from blood, collected in a trial of the OX40 agonist ivuxolimab. The receptors shown here come from an adult with an advanced solid tumor such as melanoma, head and neck, liver or kidney cancer. CDR3s include the opening cysteine and the closing phenylalanine or tryptophan. D genes are given only for firm matches. Clone size is shown for a subset of rows, as once, few, many or a class of expanded clone.

V,size,J,D,DNA,CDR3
TRBV28,-,TRBJ1-1,-,TGTGCCAGTGGGGGGGGATGGAACACTGAAGCTTTCTTT,CASGGGWNTEAFF
TRBV25-1,-,TRBJ2-3,-,TGTGCCAGCAACGGGGGTTATCAAATTAGCACAGATACGCAGTATTTT,CASNGGYQISTDTQYF
TRBV11-2,-,TRBJ1-6,-,TGTGCCAGCAGCTCGGACAGCGGCGTTTCACCCCTCCACTTT,CASSSDSGVSPLHF
TRBV18,-,TRBJ2-3,-,TGTGCCAGCTCCCCCCGAGGGCAAAGCACAGATACGCAGTATTTT,CASSPRGQSTDTQYF
TRBV6-6,-,TRBJ2-3,-,TGTGCCAGCAGTTTGACGGAAGATACGCAGTATTTT,CASSLTEDTQYF
TRBV2,-,TRBJ1-1,-,TGTGCCAGCAGTGAAGACGGGAGAGGTGGCACTGAAGCTTTCTTT,CASSEDGRGGTEAFF
TRBV11-2,-,TRBJ2-6,-,TGTGCCAGCAGCTCTAGGTGGGGGGCCGGGGCCAACGTCCTGACTTTC,CASSSRWGAGANVLTF
TRBV10-1,-,TRBJ2-3,TRBD2,TGCGCCAGCAGTTCAAAAGGGGAGCGGGGGCCCCCAACTGGCACAGATACGCAGTATTTT,CASSSKGERGPPTGTDTQYF
TRBV11-2,-,TRBJ2-7,TRBD2,TGTGCCAGCAGCTTCGGGACTAGCGGGCCCTACGAGCAGTACTTC,CASSFGTSGPYEQYF
TRBV10-3,-,TRBJ2-2,-,TGTGCCATCAGTGTGTCTAGCACCGGGGAGCTGTTTTTT,CAISVSSTGELFF
TRBV6-6,once,TRBJ1-5,-,TGTGCCAGCAGCCCGGGCGGACGGTACTCGCAGCATTTT,CASSPGGRYSQHF
TRBV2,-,TRBJ1-1,-,TGTGCCAGCAGCTCAACTCAGGGTACCACTGAAGCTTTCTTT,CASSSTQGTTEAFF
TRBV27,-,TRBJ1-2,-,TGTGCCAGCAGCCAGGGACCTTCTGGTGGCTACACCTTC,CASSQGPSGGYTF
TRBV7-8,-,TRBJ1-1,-,TGTGCCAGCAGGGTAGACACTGAAGCTTTCTTT,CASRVDTEAFF
TRBV5-1,few,TRBJ2-3,-,TGCGCCAGCAGCTTCCTAAATCCCACAGATACGCAGTATTTT,CASSFLNPTDTQYF
TRBV25-1,-,TRBJ2-5,TRBD1,TGTGCCAGCTTACCACAGGGGCAAGAGACCCAGTACTTC,CASLPQGQETQYF
TRBV28,-,TRBJ2-3,TRBD2,TGTGCCAGCAGTTCCTATAGCGGGTCGAACACAGATACGCAGTATTTT,CASSSYSGSNTDTQYF
TRBV30,once,TRBJ1-4,-,TGTGCCTGGAAGGGACCTACCTTTAATGAAAAACTGTTTTTT,CAWKGPTFNEKLFF
TRBV18,-,TRBJ1-2,-,TGTGCCAGCTCACCGGCTAACGATGGCTACACCTTC,CASSPANDGYTF
TRBV9,-,TRBJ1-6,-,TGTGCCAGCAGCGTCGGAGGGTATAATTCACCCCTCCACTTT,CASSVGGYNSPLHF
TRBV10-3,-,TRBJ1-1,-,TGTGCCATCAGTGAGCGAGGGTCTAACACTGAAGCTTTCTTT,CAISERGSNTEAFF
TRBV9,-,TRBJ2-3,-,TGTGCCAGCAGCGCAATTTCGAGGGGGGGCACAGATACGCAGTATTTT,CASSAISRGGTDTQYF
TRBV28,few,TRBJ1-1,-,TGTGCCAGCAGTCGAGACACTGAAGCTTTCTTT,CASSRDTEAFF
TRBV25-1,-,TRBJ1-2,-,TGTGCCAGCAGTTCGCAGGGTTCTAACTATGGCTACACCTTC,CASSSQGSNYGYTF
TRBV5-1,-,TRBJ2-6,-,TGCGCCAGCAGCTCAGAGCGGGACATTCCTGGGGCCAACGTCCTGACTTTC,CASSSERDIPGANVLTF
TRBV13,-,TRBJ2-5,-,TGTGCCAGCAGCCGAAGTAGGCAAGAGACCCAGTACTTC,CASSRSRQETQYF
TRBV18,-,TRBJ1-2,-,TGTGCCAGCTCCCCCACGGGGGCAACTAACTATGGCTACACCTTC,CASSPTGATNYGYTF
TRBV5-1,-,TRBJ1-2,-,TGCGCCAGCAGCTTGGCGGGGTCTGACTATGGCTACACCTTC,CASSLAGSDYGYTF
TRBV19,-,TRBJ2-7,-,TGTGCCAGTAGTATTTCTCCGACAGCCTACGAGCAGTACTTC,CASSISPTAYEQYF
TRBV7-9,once,TRBJ2-7,TRBD2,TGTGCCAGCAGCCATCGGACTAGCGGGGGGTCCTACGAGCAGTACTTC,CASSHRTSGGSYEQYF
TRBV25-1,-,TRBJ2-7,-,TGTGCCAGCAGTGGCATCTACGAGCAGTACTTC,CASSGIYEQYF
TRBV11-2,-,TRBJ2-7,TRBD2,TGTGCCAGCAGCTTAGCGGGAGGGCCGATGAGTGAGCAGTACTTC,CASSLAGGPMSEQYF
TRBV19,-,TRBJ2-7,TRBD1,TGTGCCACCCGTCCTCGGACAGGAGCCACTGACGAGCAGTACTTC,CATRPRTGATDEQYF
TRBV5-4,-,TRBJ2-7,-,TGTGCCAGCAGCTTGTCGGTGGCCTACGAGCAGTACTTC,CASSLSVAYEQYF
TRBV7-2,-,TRBJ1-5,TRBD1,TGTGCCAGCAACTTTCCGGGACAGGGAGTTCAGCCCCAGCATTTT,CASNFPGQGVQPQHF
TRBV27,-,TRBJ2-1,-,TGTGCCAGCAGTTTTTCGGGGTTCGGGCAGTTCTTC,CASSFSGFGQFF
TRBV19,-,TRBJ1-2,TRBD1,TGTGCCAGTCAAGTGGGAGGCTGGGGACAGGGGACTCCCGTCTATGGCTACACCTTC,CASQVGGWGQGTPVYGYTF
TRBV10-3,-,TRBJ1-1,-,TGTGCCATCAGCGACCAGTTGAACACTGAAGCTTTCTTT,CAISDQLNTEAFF
TRBV10-3,-,TRBJ2-3,TRBD2,TGTGCCATCAGAGCCGGGACTAGTCGTTCAGATACGCAGTATTTT,CAIRAGTSRSDTQYF
TRBV5-1,-,TRBJ1-5,-,TGCGCCAGCAGCCAGGCGGGGGGGAATAATCAGCCCCAGCATTTT,CASSQAGGNNQPQHF
TRBV30,-,TRBJ2-6,-,TGTGCCTGGATTGGAGCGCCTGGGGCCAACGTCCTGACTTTC,CAWIGAPGANVLTF
TRBV7-9,-,TRBJ1-1,-,TGTGCCAGCAGCTTAGGAGGGGGGCCTGGGAAGACAGCTTTCTTT,CASSLGGGPGKTAFF
TRBV6-1,-,TRBJ1-2,-,TGTGCCAGCAGTGCCTTTCTGGAGGGCCGTGGCTACACCTTC,CASSAFLEGRGYTF
TRBV7-2,-,TRBJ2-7,TRBD2,TGTGCCAGCTCCATAGCGGGACGCACCTACGAGCAGTACTTC,CASSIAGRTYEQYF
TRBV19,-,TRBJ2-4,-,TGTGCCAGTAGTTTAGCGGTAGCCAAAAACATTCAGTACTTC,CASSLAVAKNIQYF
TRBV19,-,TRBJ1-2,-,TGTGCCAGTAGTATAAGTGGAGGGGCAGCTAACTATGGCTACACCTTC,CASSISGGAANYGYTF
TRBV2,-,TRBJ1-1,-,TGTGCCAGCAGTACCGGACGGGCTGGGAACACTGAAGCTTTCTTT,CASSTGRAGNTEAFF
TRBV4-2,-,TRBJ1-6,-,TGTGCCAGCAGCCAAGATGAGGCGTATTCACCCCTCCACTTT,CASSQDEAYSPLHF
TRBV7-2,-,TRBJ1-2,-,TGTGCCAGCAGCTATCCCGGGGCTAACTATGGCTACACCTTC,CASSYPGANYGYTF
TRBV7-2,-,TRBJ2-7,-,TGTGCCAGCAGCTGCCATAGGGGCGGGGACTTCTCCTACGAGCAGTACTTC,CASSCHRGGDFSYEQYF
TRBV5-4,-,TRBJ2-2,-,TGTGCCAGCAGCCGCCCGGCAGGGGTTGGAATCGGGTCCGGGGAGCTGTTTTTT,CASSRPAGVGIGSGELFF
TRBV2,-,TRBJ1-5,-,TGTGCCAGCAGTCTCATCCCCAGGACTAGCAATCAGCCCCAGCATTTT,CASSLIPRTSNQPQHF
TRBV12-5,-,TRBJ1-6,-,TGTGCTAGTGGTTTGTTAGCCGCGGATTCACCCCTCCACTTT,CASGLLAADSPLHF
TRBV7-9,-,TRBJ2-4,TRBD2,TGTGCCAGCAGCCGGACTAGCGGGAGGAGTGTGACCAAAAACATTCAGTACTTC,CASSRTSGRSVTKNIQYF
TRBV30,-,TRBJ2-5,TRBD2,TGTGCCTGGAGGGGCGGGGGCCAAGAGACCCAGTACTTC,CAWRGGGQETQYF
TRBV7-8,-,TRBJ1-5,-,TGTGCCAGCAGCTTAGTATTCCGCCTGGACCAGCCCCAGCATTTT,CASSLVFRLDQPQHF
TRBV18,-,TRBJ2-3,-,TGTGCCAGCTCACCAACAGATACGCAGTATTTT,CASSPTDTQYF
TRBV7-2,-,TRBJ2-6,-,TGTGCCAGCAGCCCCCAAACGGGGTTCTCTGGGGCCAACGTCCTGACTTTC,CASSPQTGFSGANVLTF
TRBV7-8,-,TRBJ2-5,TRBD1,TGTGCCAGCAGCATAGGGACAGTTCGAGAGACCCAGTACTTC,CASSIGTVRETQYF
TRBV6-6,-,TRBJ2-5,-,TGTGCCACCTCCTACAGGGAAGAGACCCAGTACTTC,CATSYREETQYF